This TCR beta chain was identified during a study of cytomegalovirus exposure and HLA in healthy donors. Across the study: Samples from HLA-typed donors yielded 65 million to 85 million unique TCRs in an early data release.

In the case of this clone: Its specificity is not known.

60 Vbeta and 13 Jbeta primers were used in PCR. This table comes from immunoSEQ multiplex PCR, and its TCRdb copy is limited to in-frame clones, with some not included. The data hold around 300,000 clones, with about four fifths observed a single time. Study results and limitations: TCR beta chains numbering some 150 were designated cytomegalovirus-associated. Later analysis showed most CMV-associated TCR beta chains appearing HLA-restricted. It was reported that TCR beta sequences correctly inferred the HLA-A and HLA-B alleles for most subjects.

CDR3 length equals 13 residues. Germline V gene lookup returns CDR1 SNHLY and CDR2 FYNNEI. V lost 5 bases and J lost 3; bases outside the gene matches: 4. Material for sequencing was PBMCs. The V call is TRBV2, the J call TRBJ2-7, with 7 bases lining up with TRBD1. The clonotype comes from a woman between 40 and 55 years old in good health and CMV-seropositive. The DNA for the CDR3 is TGTGCCAGCAGTAATAACAGGGGCTACGAGCAGTACTTC. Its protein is CASSNNRGYEQYF. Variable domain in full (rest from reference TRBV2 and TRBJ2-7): EPEVTQTPSHQVTQMGQEVILRCVPISNHLYFYWYRQILGQKVEFLVSFYNNEISEKSEIFDDQFSVERPDGSNFTLKIRSTKLEDSAMYFCASSNNRGYEQYFGPGTRLTVT.